This T cell receptor beta chain derives from a study of blood T cell repertoires in COVID-19. Study as a whole: The samples span acute and convalescent COVID-19 from the United States, Italy and Spain. T cells, B-cell-depleted T cells, or PBMCs supplied cDNA or gDNA.

As processed by the authors: From reference gene primer amplification, estimates of nucleated cell counts were derived. Assay: immunoSEQ multiplex PCR; the TCRdb copy retains only in-frame clones and omits some. The DNA was the basis for D and trimming; V, J and clone size are from that table. The sample has approximately 170,000 clones, about 74% seen once. In germline, CDR1 is KGHSH, CDR2 LQKENI. CDR3 length equals 15 residues. Trimming removed 2 bases from V and 1 base from J; junction bases left unmatched: 4. Sequenced input: peripheral blood. The TCR was taken from a woman of 80 years or more with acute or convalescent COVID-19. The chain employs TRBV18 and TRBJ1-1; 7 bases match TRBD1. CDR3 coding DNA: TGTGCCAGCTCACCATCCGCAGGGGGGAACACTGAAGCTTTCTTT. Its translation is CASSPSAGGNTEAFF.